What follows are 8 T cell receptor beta chains derived from one specimen sequenced in a study of CD8+CD57+ T cells in acquired aplastic anemia. Genomic DNA was employed as the template in profiling TCR beta VDJ and CDR3. MiXCR, run by TCRdb on the reads, gives a single entry per CDR3 protein. Seen here are hundreds of thousands of distinct CDR3 sequences, 65% to 75% observed once, and the top ten hold 3.5% to 4.5%. Sequenced: sorted CD4+, CD8+, or CD8+CD57+ T cells (not recorded which) from PBMCs. These receptors all stem from a human donor in good health, serving as a control.

In this sample, this clonotype turned up a few times. With a much larger clone just one base away, this may be a read error. The genes are TRBV20-1 and TRBJ2-5; TRBD1 agrees at 11 bases. The CDR3 is made up of 17 amino acids. CDR1 and CDR2 from the germline V gene are DFQATT and SNEGSKA (reference sequence). The CDR3 DNA reads TGCAGTACTAGGACAGGGGGCGAACGAATAGACCAAGAGACCCAGTACTTC. It is translated as CSTRTGGERIDQETQYF.

The V and J genes are TRBV5-1 and TRBJ2-7, with unresolved D. Trimming pared 4 bases from V and 13 bases from J, leaving 15 bases between. Germline CDR1 SGHRS, CDR2 YFSETQ. The CDR3 length is 11 residues. The CDR3 DNA reads TGCGCCAGCAGCGCGGCCGGTCGACAATACTTC. Its translation: CASSAAGRQYF. Based on the CDR3 plus reference TRBV5-1 and TRBJ2-7, the full variable domain is KAGVTQTPRYLIKTRGQQVTLSCSPISGHRSVSWYQQTPGQGLQFLFEYFSETQRNKGNFPGRFSGRQFSNSRSEMNVSTLELGDSALYLCASSAAGRQYFGPGTRLTVT.

About this clonotype: No conserved phenylalanine or tryptophan ends this CDR3, so it is likely a read error. The chain joins TRBV2 to TRBJ1-2; no reliable D call. The CDR3 has 15 residues. Germline V gene sequence: CDR1 SNHLY, CDR2 FYNNEI. The CDR3 loop is CASSLTVLTNNGYTV. Here the CDR3 DNA reads TGTGCCAGCAGCTTGACGGTACTGACTAACAATGGCTACACCGTC.

The CDR3 DNA sequence: TGTGCCAGCAGATCCGCAGGGCGCTCTGGGGCCAACGTCCTGACTTTC. This translates into CASRSAGRSGANVLTF. This sequence joins TRBV5-4 and TRBJ2-6, with D possibly being TRBD1 (5 bases). Germline V gives CDR1 SGHNT, CDR2 YYREEE (reference sequence). Trimming took 5 bases from V and 0 from J, leaving 12 bases between them. This CDR3 is built from 16 residues.

This clonotype was recorded many times. The chain uses TRBV27 and TRBJ1-2; no clear D gene. Germline CDR1 MNHEY, CDR2 SMNVEV (reference sequence). The CDR3 runs 12 residues. Trimming cost V 5 bases and J 6 bases, with 10 bases left between them. The CDR3 region has the DNA TGTGCCAGCAGTCAAGGAGAGGATGGCTACACCTTC. It translates to CASSQGEDGYTF.

This chain links TRBV2 with TRBJ2-1; 11 bases are a match to TRBD2. Trimming took 0 bases from V and 6 from J; bases not matched to a gene: 13. CDR3 size: 19 residues. Germline CDR1 SNHLY, CDR2 FYNNEI. CDR3 region: CASSEAERVAGGAGNEQFF. Written as DNA, the CDR3 is TGTGCCAGCAGTGAAGCCGAGAGGGTAGCGGGGGGGGCAGGCAATGAGCAGTTCTTC.

This chain connects TRBV10-3 to TRBJ2-7, with 10 bases fitting TRBD1. This CDR3 contains 15 residues. The germline gives CDR1 ENHRY, CDR2 SYGVKD. Trimming at V came to 7 bases and at J to 4 bases, leaving 10 bases not matched to a gene. CDR3 residues: CAIKPGQGNMYEQYF. The CDR3 region has the DNA TGTGCCATCAAACCGGGACAGGGGAACATGTACGAGCAGTACTTC.

This clonotype has ten or more counts. J is TRBJ1-3 and V is TRBV7-2, with a possible D match to TRBD1 (5 bases). The CDR3 covers 14 residues. Germline assignment: CDR1 SGHTA and CDR2 FQGNSA. The V gene lost 5 bases and the J gene lost 3 bases, with 11 bases spanning the gap. CDR3 in DNA: TGTGCCAGCAGCATCAGGGTAAATGGAAACACCATATATTTT. Translated: CASSIRVNGNTIYF. The full variable domain, its missing parts supplied by reference TRBV7-2 and TRBJ1-3, is GAGVSQSPSNKVTEKGKDVELRCDPISGHTALYWYRQSLGQGLEFLIYFQGNSAPDKSGLPSDRFSAERTGGSVSTLTIQRTQQEDSAVYLCASSIRVNGNTIYFGEGSWLTVV.